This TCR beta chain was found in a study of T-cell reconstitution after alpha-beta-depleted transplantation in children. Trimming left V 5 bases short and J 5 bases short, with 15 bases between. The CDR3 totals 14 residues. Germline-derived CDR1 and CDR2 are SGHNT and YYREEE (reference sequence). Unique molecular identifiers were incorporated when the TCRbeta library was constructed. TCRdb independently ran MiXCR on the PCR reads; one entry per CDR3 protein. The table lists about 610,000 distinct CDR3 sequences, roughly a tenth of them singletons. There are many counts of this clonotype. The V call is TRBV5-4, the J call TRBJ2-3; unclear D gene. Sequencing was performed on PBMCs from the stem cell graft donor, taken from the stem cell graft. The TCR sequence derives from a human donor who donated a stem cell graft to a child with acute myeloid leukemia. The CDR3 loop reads CASSSRRGEDTQYF. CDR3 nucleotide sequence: TGTGCCAGCAGTTCAAGGCGTGGGGAAGATACGCAGTATTTT.